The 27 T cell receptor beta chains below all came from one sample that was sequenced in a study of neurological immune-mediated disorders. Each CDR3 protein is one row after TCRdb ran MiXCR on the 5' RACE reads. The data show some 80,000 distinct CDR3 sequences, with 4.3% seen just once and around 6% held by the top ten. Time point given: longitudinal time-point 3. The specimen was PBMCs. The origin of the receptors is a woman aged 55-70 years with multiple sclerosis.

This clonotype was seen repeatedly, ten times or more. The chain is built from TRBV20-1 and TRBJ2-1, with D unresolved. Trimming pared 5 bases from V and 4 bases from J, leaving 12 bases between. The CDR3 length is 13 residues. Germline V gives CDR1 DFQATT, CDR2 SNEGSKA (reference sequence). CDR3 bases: TGCAGTGCTCCCTCCTTAGGTTACAATGAGCAGTTCTTC. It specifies CSAPSLGYNEQFF.

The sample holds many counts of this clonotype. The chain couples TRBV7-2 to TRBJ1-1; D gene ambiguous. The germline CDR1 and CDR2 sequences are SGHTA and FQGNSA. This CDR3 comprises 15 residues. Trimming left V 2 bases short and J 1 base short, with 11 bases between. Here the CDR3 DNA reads TGTGCCAGCAGCTTAAGCGGCCAGGAGAACACTGAAGCTTTCTTT. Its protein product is CASSLSGQENTEAFF. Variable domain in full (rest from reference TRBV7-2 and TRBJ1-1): GAGVSQSPSNKVTEKGKDVELRCDPISGHTALYWYRQSLGQGLEFLIYFQGNSAPDKSGLPSDRFSAERTGGSVSTLTIQRTQQEDSAVYLCASSLSGQENTEAFFGQGTRLTVV.

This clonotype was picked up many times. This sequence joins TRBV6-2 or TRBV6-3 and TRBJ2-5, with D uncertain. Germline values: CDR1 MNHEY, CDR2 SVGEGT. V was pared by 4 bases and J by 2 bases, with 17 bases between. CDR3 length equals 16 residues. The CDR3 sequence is CASSSYGTQGQETQYF. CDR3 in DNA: TGTGCCAGCAGTTCTTACGGCACCCAAGGACAAGAGACCCAGTACTTC.

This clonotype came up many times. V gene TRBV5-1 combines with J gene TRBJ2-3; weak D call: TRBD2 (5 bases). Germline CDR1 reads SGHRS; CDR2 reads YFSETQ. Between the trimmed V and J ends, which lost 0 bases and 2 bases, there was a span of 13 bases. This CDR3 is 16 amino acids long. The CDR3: CASSLGQRRLTDTQYF. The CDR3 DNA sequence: TGCGCCAGCAGCTTGGGTCAGCGGAGACTCACAGATACGCAGTATTTT.

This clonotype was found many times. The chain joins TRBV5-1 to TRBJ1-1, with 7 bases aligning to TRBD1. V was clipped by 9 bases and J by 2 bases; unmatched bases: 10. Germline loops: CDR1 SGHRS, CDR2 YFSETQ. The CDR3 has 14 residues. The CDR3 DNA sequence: TGCGCCACACAGGGGACCCCAGCAAACACTGAAGCTTTCTTT. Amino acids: CATQGTPANTEAFF.

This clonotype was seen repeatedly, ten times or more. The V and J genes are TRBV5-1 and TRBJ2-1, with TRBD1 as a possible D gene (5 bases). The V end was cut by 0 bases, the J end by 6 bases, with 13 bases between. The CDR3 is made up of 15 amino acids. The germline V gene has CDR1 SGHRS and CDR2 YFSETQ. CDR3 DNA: TGCGCCAGCAGCTTGGGCCGACAGACGACCAATGAGCAGTTCTTC. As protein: CASSLGRQTTNEQFF.

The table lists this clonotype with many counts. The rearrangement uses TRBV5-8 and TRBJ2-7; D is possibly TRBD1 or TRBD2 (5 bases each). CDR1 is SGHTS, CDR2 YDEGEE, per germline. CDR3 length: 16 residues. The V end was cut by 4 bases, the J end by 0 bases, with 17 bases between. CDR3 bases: TGTGCCAGCAGCCCGGGGACCGGACGGCTCTCCTACGAGCAGTACTTC. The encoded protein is CASSPGTGRLSYEQYF.

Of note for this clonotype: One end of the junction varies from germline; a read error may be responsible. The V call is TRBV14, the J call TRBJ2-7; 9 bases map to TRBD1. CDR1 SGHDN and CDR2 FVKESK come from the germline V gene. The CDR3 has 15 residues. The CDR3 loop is CASSQHTGQGYEHYF. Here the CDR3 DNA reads TGTGCCAGCAGCCAACACACGGGACAGGGCTACGAGCATTACTTC. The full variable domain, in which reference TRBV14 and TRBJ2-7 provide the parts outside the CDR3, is EAGVTQFPSHSVIEKGQTVTLRCDPISGHDNLYWYRRVMGKEIKFLLHFVKESKQDESGMPNNRFLAERTGGTYSTLKVQPAELEDSGVYFCASSQHTGQGYEHYFGPGTRLTVT.

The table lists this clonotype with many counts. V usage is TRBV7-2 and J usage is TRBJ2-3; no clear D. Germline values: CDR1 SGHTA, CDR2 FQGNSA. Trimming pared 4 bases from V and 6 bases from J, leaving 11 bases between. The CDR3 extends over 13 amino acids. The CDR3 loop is CASSSTYSDTQYF. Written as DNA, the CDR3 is TGTGCCAGCAGCTCAACTTATTCTGATACGCAGTATTTT. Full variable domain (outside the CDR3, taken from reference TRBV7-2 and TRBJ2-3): GAGVSQSPSNKVTEKGKDVELRCDPISGHTALYWYRQSLGQGLEFLIYFQGNSAPDKSGLPSDRFSAERTGGSVSTLTIQRTQQEDSAVYLCASSSTYSDTQYFGPGTRLTVL.

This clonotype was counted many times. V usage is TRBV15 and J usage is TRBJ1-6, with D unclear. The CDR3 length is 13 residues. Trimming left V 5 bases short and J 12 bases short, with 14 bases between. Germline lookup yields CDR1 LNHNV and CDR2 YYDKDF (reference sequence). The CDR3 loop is CATSDRPALPLHF. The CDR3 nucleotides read TGTGCCACCAGCGACCGACCCGCATTACCCCTCCACTTT. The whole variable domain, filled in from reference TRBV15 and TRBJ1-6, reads DAMVIQNPRYQVTQFGKPVTLSCSQTLNHNVMYWYQQKSSQAPKLLFHYYDKDFNNEADTPDNFQSRRPNTSFCFLDIRSPGLGDTAMYLCATSDRPALPLHFGNGTRLTVT.

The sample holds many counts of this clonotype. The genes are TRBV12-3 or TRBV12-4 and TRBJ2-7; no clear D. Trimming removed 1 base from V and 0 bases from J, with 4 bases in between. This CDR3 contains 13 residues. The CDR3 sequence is CASSLGSSYEQYF. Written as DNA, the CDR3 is TGTGCCAGCAGTTTAGGCAGCTCCTACGAGCAGTACTTC.

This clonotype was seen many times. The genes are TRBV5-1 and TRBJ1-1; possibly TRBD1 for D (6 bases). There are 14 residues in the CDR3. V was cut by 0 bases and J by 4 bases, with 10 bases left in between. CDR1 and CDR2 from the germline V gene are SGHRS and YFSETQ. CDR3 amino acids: CASSLARGRTEAFF. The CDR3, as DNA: TGCGCCAGCAGCTTGGCCCGGGGGCGCACTGAAGCTTTCTTT.

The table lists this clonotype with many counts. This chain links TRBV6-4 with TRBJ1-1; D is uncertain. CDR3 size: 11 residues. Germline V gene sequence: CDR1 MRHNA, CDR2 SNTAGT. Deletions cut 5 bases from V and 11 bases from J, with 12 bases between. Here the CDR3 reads CASSSGPRAFF. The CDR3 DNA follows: TGTGCCAGCAGTTCCGGGCCAAGGGCTTTCTTT.

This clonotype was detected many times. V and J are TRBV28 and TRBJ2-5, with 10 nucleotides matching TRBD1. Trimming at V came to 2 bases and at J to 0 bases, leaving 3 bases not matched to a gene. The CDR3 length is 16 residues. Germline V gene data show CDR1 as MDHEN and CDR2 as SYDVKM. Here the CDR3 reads CASSLGGTGDQETQYF. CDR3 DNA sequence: TGTGCCAGCAGTTTAGGGGGGACAGGGGACCAAGAGACCCAGTACTTC.

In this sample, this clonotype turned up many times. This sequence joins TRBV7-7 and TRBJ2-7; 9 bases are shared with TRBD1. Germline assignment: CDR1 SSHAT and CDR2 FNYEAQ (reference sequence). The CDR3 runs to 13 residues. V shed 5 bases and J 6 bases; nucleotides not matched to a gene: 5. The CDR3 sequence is CASSQDRGGEQYF. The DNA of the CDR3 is TGTGCCAGCAGCCAGGACAGGGGAGGCGAGCAGTACTTC.

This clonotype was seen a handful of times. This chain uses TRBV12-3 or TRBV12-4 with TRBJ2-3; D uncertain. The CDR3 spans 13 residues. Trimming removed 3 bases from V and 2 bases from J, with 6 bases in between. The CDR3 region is CASSFQVTDTQYF. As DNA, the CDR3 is TGTGCCAGCAGTTTTCAGGTCACAGATACGCAGTATTTT.

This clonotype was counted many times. CDR3 protein: CASSLYPTSGGANTGELFF. CDR3 DNA sequence: TGCGCCAGCAGCTTGTATCCGACTAGCGGGGGGGCGAACACCGGGGAGCTGTTTTTT. The genes are TRBV5-1 and TRBJ2-2, with 14 bases matching TRBD2. Germline V gives CDR1 SGHRS, CDR2 YFSETQ. The CDR3 covers 19 residues. V was clipped by 1 base and J by 0 bases; unmatched bases: 5.

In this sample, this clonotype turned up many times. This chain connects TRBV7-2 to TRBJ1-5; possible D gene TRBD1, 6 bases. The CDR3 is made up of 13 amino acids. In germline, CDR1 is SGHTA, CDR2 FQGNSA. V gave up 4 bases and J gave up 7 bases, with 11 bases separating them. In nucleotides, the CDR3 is TGTGCCAGCAGCTCACAGGGAAGCCAGCCCCAGCATTTT. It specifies CASSSQGSQPQHF.

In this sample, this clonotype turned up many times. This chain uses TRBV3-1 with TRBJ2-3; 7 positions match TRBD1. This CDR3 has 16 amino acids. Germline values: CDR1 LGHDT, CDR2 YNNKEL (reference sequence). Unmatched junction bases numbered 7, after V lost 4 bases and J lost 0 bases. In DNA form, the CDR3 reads TGTGCCAGCAGCCTTTGGACAGGCGCTAGCACAGATACGCAGTATTTT. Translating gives CASSLWTGASTDTQYF.

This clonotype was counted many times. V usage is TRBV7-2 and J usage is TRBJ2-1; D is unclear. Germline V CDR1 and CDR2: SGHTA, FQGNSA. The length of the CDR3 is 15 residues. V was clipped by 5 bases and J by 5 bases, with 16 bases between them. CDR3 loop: CASSHATGRNNEQFF. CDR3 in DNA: TGTGCCAGCAGCCACGCGACCGGGCGGAACAATGAGCAGTTCTTC.

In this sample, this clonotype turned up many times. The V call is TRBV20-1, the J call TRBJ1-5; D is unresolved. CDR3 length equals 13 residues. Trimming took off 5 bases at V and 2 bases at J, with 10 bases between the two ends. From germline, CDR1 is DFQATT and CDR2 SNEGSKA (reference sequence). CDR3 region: CSAPTGGNQPQHF. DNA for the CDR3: TGCAGTGCTCCCACCGGGGGCAATCAGCCCCAGCATTTT.

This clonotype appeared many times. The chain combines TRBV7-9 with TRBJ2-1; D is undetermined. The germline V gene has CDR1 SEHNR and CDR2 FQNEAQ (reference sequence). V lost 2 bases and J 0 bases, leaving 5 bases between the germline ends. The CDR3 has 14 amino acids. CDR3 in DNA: TGTGCCAGCAGCTTAACCCTCTCCTACAATGAGCAGTTCTTC. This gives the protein CASSLTLSYNEQFF. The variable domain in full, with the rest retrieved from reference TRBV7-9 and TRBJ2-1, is DTGVSQNPRHKITKRGQNVTFRCDPISEHNRLYWYRQTLGQGPEFLTYFQNEAQLEKSRLLSDRFSAERPKGSFSTLEIQRTEQGDSAMYLCASSLTLSYNEQFFGPGTRLTVL.

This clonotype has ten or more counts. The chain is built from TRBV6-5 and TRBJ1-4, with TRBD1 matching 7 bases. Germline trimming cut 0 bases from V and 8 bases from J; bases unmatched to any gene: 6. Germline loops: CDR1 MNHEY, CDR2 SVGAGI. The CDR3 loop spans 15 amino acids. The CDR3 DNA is TGTGCCAGCAGTTACTCCACAGGGGCACAGGAAAAACTGTTTTTT. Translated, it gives CASSYSTGAQEKLFF.

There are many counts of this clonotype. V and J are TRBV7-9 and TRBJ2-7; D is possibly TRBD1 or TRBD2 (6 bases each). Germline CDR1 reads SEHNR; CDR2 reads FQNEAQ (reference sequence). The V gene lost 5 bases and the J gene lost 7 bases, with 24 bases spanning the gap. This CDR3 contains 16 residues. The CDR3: CASSPVPGAVLGEQYF. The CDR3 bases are TGTGCCAGCAGCCCGGTCCCGGGGGCGGTTCTGGGGGAGCAGTACTTC.

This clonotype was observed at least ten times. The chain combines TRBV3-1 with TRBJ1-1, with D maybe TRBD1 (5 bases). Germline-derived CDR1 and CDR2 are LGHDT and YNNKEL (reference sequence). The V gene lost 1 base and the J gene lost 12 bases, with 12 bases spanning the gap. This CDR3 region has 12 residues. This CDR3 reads CASSQGQGPTFF. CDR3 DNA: TGTGCCAGCAGCCAAGGGCAGGGTCCGACTTTCTTT.

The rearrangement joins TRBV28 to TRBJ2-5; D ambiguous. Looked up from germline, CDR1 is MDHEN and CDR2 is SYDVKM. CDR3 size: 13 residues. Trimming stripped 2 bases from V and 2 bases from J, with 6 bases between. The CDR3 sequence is CASSLVAQETQYF. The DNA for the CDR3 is TGTGCCAGCAGTTTAGTGGCTCAAGAGACCCAGTACTTC. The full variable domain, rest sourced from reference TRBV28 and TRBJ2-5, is DVKVTQSSRYLVKRTGEKVFLECVQDMDHENMFWYRQDPGLGLRLIYFSYDVKMKEKGDIPEGYSVSREKKERFSLILESASTNQTSMYLCASSLVAQETQYFGPGTRLLVL.

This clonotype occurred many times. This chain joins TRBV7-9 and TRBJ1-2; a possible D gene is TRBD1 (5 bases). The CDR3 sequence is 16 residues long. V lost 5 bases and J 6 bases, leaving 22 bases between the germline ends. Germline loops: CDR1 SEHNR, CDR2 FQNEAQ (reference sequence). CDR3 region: CASSERRTPDENGYTF. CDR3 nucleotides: TGTGCCAGCAGCGAGCGAAGGACACCGGACGAGAATGGCTACACCTTC. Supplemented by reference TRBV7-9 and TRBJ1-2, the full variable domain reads DTGVSQNPRHKITKRGQNVTFRCDPISEHNRLYWYRQTLGQGPEFLTYFQNEAQLEKSRLLSDRFSAERPKGSFSTLEIQRTEQGDSAMYLCASSERRTPDENGYTFGSGTRLTVV.